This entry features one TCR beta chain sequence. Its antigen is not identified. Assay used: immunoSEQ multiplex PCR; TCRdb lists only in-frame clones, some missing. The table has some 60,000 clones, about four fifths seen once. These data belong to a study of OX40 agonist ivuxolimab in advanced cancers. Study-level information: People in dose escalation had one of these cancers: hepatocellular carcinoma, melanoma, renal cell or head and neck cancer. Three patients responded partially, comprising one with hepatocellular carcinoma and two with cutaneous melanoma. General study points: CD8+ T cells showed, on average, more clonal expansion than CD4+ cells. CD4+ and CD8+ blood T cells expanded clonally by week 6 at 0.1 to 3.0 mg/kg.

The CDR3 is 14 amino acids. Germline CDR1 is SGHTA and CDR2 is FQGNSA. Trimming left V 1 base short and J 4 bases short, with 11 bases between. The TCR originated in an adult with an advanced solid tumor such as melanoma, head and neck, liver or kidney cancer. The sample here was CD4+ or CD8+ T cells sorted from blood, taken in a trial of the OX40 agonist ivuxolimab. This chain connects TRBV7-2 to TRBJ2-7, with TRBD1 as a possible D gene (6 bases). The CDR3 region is CASSLGGTPYEQYF. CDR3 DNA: TGTGCCAGCAGCTTAGGTGGGACACCATACGAGCAGTACTTC.